A selection of T cell receptor beta chains follows, all from one sample in a study of blood T cells in healthy people across ages. Each CDR3 protein is one row after TCRdb ran MiXCR on the 5' RACE reads. The sample includes about 1.4 million distinct CDR3 sequences, around 55% of them seen just once. Material for sequencing was blood. The receptors derive from a man between 18 and 35 years old in good health. Each CDR3 is given with its conserved first and last residue. D genes are given only for firm matches. Only some rows state a clone size, as once, few, many or a class for expanded clones.

CDR3 protein	CDR3 DNA	J gene	D gene	clone size	V gene
CASRQGAANIQYF	TGTGCCAGCAGACAGGGGGCTGCAAACATTCAGTACTTC	TRBJ2-4	TRBD1	-	TRBV6-2/TRBV6-3
CASSQRRQGPGYTF	TGCGCCAGCAGCCAACGGAGACAGGGCCCTGGCTACACCTTC	TRBJ1-2	TRBD1	-	TRBV4-1
CASSDGLAGTKNIQYF	TGTGCCAGCAGCGACGGACTAGCGGGAACCAAAAACATTCAGTACTTC	TRBJ2-4	TRBD2	-	TRBV9
CASSDHPTGDLSTEAFF	TGTGCCAGCAGTGACCACCCAACAGGGGACTTATCCACTGAAGCTTTCTTT	TRBJ1-1	TRBD1	-	TRBV6-1
CASSVGGVDEQYF	TGTGCCAGCAGCGTAGGAGGGGTGGACGAGCAGTACTTC	TRBJ2-7	-	-	TRBV9
CASSEELAGGGFYEQYF	TGTGCCAGCAGTGAAGAGCTAGCGGGAGGCGGGTTCTACGAGCAGTACTTC	TRBJ2-7	TRBD2	-	TRBV6-1
CSVGETGANVLTF	TGCAGCGTTGGGGAAACTGGGGCCAACGTCCTGACTTTC	TRBJ2-6	-	many	TRBV29-1
CASGLAPKDTQYF	TGCGCCAGTGGACTAGCCCCAAAAGATACGCAGTATTTT	TRBJ2-3	TRBD2	-	TRBV10-2
CSAATSRGGEQYF	TGCAGCGCTGCGACTAGCCGTGGCGGGGAGCAGTACTTC	TRBJ2-7	TRBD2	-	TRBV29-1
CATSRARGPYEQYF	TGTGCCACCAGCAGAGCGAGGGGCCCCTACGAGCAGTACTTC	TRBJ2-7	-	-	TRBV15
CSARDLPNDYGYTF	TGCAGTGCTAGAGATTTACCAAACGACTATGGCTACACCTTC	TRBJ1-2	-	-	TRBV20-1
CASSPTSGRLGDEQYF	TGCGCCAGCAGCCCCACTAGCGGGAGGTTAGGGGACGAGCAGTACTTC	TRBJ2-7	TRBD2	-	TRBV4-1
CASRRTGSFYEQYF	TGTGCCAGCAGGCGGACAGGGTCGTTCTACGAGCAGTACTTC	TRBJ2-7	TRBD1	-	TRBV27
CASGLSYSLSGSSYEQYF	TGTGCCAGCGGCCTTAGTTACTCCCTTTCAGGCAGCTCCTACGAGCAGTACTTC	TRBJ2-7	-	-	TRBV12-3/TRBV12-4